The clone carrying this T cell receptor (beta chain) was seen just once. The sample originates from a study of blood T cell repertoires in COVID-19. The germline V gene has CDR1 LNHDA and CDR2 SQIVND (reference sequence). The CDR3 runs to 13 residues. The trim removed 3 bases at V and 13 bases at J, leaving 8 bases unmatched. Authors' methods: By means of reference gene primer amplification, nucleated cell counts were estimated. Sequencing was performed with immunoSEQ multiplex PCR; in TCRdb, only in-frame clones are kept and a portion is missing. From that table come the V and J calls and clone size; the DNA was used to work out D and trimming. The sample has 91,000 or so clones; around 80% are singletons.

Sequenced: peripheral blood. The sequence derives from a man aged 45 to 65 with active or convalescent COVID-19. V usage is TRBV19 and J usage is TRBJ1-4, with 7 bases fitting TRBD1. The CDR3 protein is CASSIQETGVLFF. DNA of the CDR3: TGTGCCAGTAGTATCCAGGAAACAGGGGTACTGTTTTTT.